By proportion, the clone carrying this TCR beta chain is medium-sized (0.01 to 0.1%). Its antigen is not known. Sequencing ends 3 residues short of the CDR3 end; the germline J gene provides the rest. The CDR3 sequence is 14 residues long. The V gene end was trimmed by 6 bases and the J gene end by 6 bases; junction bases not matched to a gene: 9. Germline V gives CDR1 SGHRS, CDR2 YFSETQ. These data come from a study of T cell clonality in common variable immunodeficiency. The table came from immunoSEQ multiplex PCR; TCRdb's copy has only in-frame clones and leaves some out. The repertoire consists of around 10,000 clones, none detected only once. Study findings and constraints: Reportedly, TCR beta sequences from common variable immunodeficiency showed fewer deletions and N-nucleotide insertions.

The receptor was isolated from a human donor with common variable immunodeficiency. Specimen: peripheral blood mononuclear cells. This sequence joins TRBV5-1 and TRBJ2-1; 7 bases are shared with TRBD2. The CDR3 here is CASMGGVRLNEQFF. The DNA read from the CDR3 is TGCGCCAGCATGGGGGGGGTGCGTCTCAATGAG.